The source of this T cell receptor beta chain is a study of T cell responses to AZD1222 COVID-19 vaccine. Study-level points and caveats: Mostly white British, mostly female donors; authors suggested clonal diversity may be underestimated. Baseline seropositivity occurred in only a handful of AZD1222 recipients. Unmutated variant regions are reportedly targeted by nearly half of spike-specific TCRs.

Clones were sequenced by immunoSEQ multiplex PCR, and TCRdb holds only the in-frame ones, with some missing. The sample has some 150,000 clones; around 90% are singletons. Notes on this clone: What it binds is unknown.

The CDR3 extends over 13 amino acids. Looked up from germline, CDR1 is KGHSH and CDR2 is LQKENI. Trimming cost V 3 bases and J 8 bases, with 8 bases left between them. This clonotype was obtained from an adult who received the MenACWY meningococcal vaccine as a control. V gene TRBV18 combines with J gene TRBJ1-6; D possibly corresponds to TRBD1 (5 bases). Sequencing used peripheral blood, obtained 28 days after the second dose of the MenACWY control vaccine. The DNA of the CDR3 is TGTGCCAGCTCACCCACGGGGGATTCACCCCTCCACTTT. Its translation: CASSPTGDSPLHF.